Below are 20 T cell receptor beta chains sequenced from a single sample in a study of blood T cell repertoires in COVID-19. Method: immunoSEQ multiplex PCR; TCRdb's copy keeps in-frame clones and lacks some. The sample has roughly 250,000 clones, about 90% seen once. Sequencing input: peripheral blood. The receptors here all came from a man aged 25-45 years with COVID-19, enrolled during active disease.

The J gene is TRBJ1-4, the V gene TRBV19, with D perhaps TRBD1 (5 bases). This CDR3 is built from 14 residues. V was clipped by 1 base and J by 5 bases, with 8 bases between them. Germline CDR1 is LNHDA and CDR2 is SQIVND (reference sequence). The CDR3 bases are TGTGCCAGTAGTATAGGGACACCGAATGAAAAACTGTTTTTT. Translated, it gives CASSIGTPNEKLFF.

CDR3 loop: CASSLAAASGEPYEQYF. Written as DNA, the CDR3 is TGCGCCAGCAGCTTGGCCGCGGCTAGCGGGGAGCCCTACGAGCAGTACTTC. This chain uses TRBV5-1 with TRBJ2-7; 9 bases fit TRBD2. There are 17 residues in the CDR3. Germline V lookup: CDR1 SGHRS, CDR2 YFSETQ. Trimming removed 0 bases from V and 2 bases from J; junction bases left unmatched: 9. Looking up the rest from reference TRBV5-1 and TRBJ2-7 gives the full variable domain: KAGVTQTPRYLIKTRGQQVTLSCSPISGHRSVSWYQQTPGQGLQFLFEYFSETQRNKGNFPGRFSGRQFSNSRSEMNVSTLELGDSALYLCASSLAAASGEPYEQYFGPGTRLTVT.

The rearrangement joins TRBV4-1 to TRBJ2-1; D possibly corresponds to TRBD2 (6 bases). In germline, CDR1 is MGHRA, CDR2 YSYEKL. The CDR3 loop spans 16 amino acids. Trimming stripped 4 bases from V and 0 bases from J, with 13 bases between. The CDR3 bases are TGCGCCAGCAGCCGTCTGCCCGGGAGCTCCTACAATGAGCAGTTCTTC. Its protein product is CASSRLPGSSYNEQFF.

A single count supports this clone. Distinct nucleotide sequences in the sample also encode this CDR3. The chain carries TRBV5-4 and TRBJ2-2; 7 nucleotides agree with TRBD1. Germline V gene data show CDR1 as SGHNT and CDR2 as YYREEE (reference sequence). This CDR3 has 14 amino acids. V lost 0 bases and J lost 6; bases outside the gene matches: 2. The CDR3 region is CASSLDRGPGELFF. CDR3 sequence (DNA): TGTGCCAGCAGCTTGGACAGGGGACCCGGGGAGCTGTTTTTT.

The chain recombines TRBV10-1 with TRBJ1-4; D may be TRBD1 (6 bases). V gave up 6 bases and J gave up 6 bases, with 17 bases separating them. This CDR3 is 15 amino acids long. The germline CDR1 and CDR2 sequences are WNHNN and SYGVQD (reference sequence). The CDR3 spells CASSPLVGADEKLFF. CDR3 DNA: TGCGCCAGCAGCCCCCTAGTGGGGGCGGATGAAAAACTGTTTTTT.

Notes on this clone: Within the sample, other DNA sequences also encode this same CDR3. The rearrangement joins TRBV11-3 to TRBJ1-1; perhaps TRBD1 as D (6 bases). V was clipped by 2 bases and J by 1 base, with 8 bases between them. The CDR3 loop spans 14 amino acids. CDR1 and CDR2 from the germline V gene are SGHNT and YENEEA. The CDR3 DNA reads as TGTGCCAGCAGCTTACAGGGGCCGAACACTGAAGCTTTCTTT. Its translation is CASSLQGPNTEAFF.

CDR3 nucleotide sequence: TGCGCCAGCAGCTTAACAGGGGGACGCTACTATGGCTACACCTTC. Protein product: CASSLTGGRYYGYTF. J is TRBJ1-2 and V is TRBV5-1, with 8 bases that match TRBD1. Germline V CDR1 and CDR2: SGHRS, YFSETQ. The CDR3 is made up of 15 amino acids. With V trimmed by 2 bases and J by 3 bases, 6 bases remained unmatched.

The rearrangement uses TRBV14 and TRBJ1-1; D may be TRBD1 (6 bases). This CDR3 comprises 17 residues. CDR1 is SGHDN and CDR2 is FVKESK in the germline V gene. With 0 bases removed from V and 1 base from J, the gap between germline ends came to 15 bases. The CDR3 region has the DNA TGTGCCAGCAGCCAAGAGTTGGGGGGGCCGGGGAACACTGAAGCTTTCTTT. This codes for CASSQELGGPGNTEAFF.

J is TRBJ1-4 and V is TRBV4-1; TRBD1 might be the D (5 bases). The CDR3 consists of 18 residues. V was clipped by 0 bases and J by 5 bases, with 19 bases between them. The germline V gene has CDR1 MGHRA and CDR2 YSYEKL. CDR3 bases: TGCGCCAGCAGCCAAGAAATGATGATCATTAAGGGGAATGAAAAACTGTTTTTT. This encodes CASSQEMMIIKGNEKLFF.

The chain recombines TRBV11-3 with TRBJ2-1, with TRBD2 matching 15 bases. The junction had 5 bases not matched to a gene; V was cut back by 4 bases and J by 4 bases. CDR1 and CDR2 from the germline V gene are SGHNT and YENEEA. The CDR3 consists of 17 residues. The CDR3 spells CASSSRTSGGAYNEQFF. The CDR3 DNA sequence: TGTGCCAGCAGCTCGAGGACTAGCGGGGGGGCATACAATGAGCAGTTCTTC.

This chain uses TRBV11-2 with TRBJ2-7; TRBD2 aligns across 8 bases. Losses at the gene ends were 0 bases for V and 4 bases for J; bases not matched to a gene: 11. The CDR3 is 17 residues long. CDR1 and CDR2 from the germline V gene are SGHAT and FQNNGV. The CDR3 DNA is TGTGCCAGCAGCTTAGATCGGGGGGGGGCGAACGGGTACGAGCAGTACTTC. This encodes CASSLDRGGANGYEQYF. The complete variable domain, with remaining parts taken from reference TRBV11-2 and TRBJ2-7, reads EAGVAQSPRYKIIEKRQSVAFWCNPISGHATLYWYQQILGQGPKLLIQFQNNGVVDDSQLPKDRFSAERLKGVDSTLKIQPAKLEDSAVYLCASSLDRGGANGYEQYFGPGTRLTVT.

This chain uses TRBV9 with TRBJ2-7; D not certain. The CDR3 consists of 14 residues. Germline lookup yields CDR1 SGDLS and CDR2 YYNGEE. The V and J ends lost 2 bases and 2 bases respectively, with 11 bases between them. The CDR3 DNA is TGTGCCAGCAGCGTCATTGACAATCCCTACGAGCAGTACTTC. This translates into CASSVIDNPYEQYF.

CDR3 in amino acids: CASSIEGRSNQPQHF. DNA of the CDR3: TGTGCCAGTAGTATAGAGGGCAGATCCAATCAGCCCCAGCATTTT. V and J are TRBV19 and TRBJ1-5; no firm D call. This CDR3 contains 15 residues. The germline CDR1 and CDR2 sequences are LNHDA and SQIVND (reference sequence). Trimming shortened V by 0 bases and J by 3 bases, and 9 bases separated the two germline ends.

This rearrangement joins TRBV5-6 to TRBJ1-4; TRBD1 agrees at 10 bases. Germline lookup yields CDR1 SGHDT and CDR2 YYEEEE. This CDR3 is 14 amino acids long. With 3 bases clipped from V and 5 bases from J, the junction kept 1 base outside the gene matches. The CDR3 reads CASSWTGGNEKLFF. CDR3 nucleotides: TGTGCCAGCAGCTGGACAGGGGGGAATGAAAAACTGTTTTTT. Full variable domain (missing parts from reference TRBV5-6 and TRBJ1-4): DAGVTQSPTHLIKTRGQQVTLRCSPKSGHDTVSWYQQALGQGPQFIFQYYEEEERQRGNFPDRFSGHQFPNYSSELNVNALLLGDSALYLCASSWTGGNEKLFFGSGTQLSVL.

Here the CDR3 reads CASSQVGLAVHEQYF. CDR3 DNA: TGCGCCAGCAGCCAAGTAGGGCTAGCGGTCCACGAGCAGTACTTC. The genes are TRBV4-1 and TRBJ2-7; 7 bases are a match to TRBD2. The CDR3 has 15 residues. V lost 1 base to trimming and J lost 5 bases; unmatched junction nucleotides: 8. The V gene's germline CDR1 is MGHRA and CDR2 YSYEKL.

The CDR3 region is CASSETGDNEQFF. The CDR3 DNA sequence: TGTGCCAGCTCGGAGACAGGGGACAATGAGCAGTTCTTC. The rearrangement links TRBV3-1 (or the pseudogene TRBV3-2) to TRBJ2-1, with 8 bases that match TRBD1. The V gene end was trimmed by 8 bases and the J gene end by 5 bases; junction bases not matched to a gene: 5. The CDR3 runs to 13 residues. Per germline, CDR1 LGHDT and CDR2 YNNKEL (reference sequence).

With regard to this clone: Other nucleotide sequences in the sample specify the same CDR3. DNA of the CDR3: TGCGCCAGCAGCTCCGGGACAGGGACAGATACGCAGTATTTT. Its protein is CASSSGTGTDTQYF. This chain links TRBV5-1 with TRBJ2-3; 9 nucleotides agree with TRBD1. The CDR3 covers 14 residues. Germline V gives CDR1 SGHRS, CDR2 YFSETQ. V dropped 3 bases and J dropped 3; count of bases not matched to a gene: 2.

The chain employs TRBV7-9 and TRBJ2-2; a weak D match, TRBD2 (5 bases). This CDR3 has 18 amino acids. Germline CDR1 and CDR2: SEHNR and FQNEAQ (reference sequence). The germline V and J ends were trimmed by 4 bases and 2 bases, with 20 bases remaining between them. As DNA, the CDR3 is TGTGCCAGCAGCTCAGACGGGTTTCGAGAGGGAAACACCGGGGAGCTGTTTTTT. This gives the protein CASSSDGFREGNTGELFF.

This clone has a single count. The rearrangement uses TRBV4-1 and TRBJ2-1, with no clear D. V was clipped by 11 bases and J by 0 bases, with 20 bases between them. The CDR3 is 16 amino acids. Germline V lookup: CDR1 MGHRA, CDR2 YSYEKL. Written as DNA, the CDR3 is TGCGCCGCACCCGGTTCCGGGTGGTCCTCCTACAATGAGCAGTTCTTC. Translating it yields CAAPGSGWSSYNEQFF.

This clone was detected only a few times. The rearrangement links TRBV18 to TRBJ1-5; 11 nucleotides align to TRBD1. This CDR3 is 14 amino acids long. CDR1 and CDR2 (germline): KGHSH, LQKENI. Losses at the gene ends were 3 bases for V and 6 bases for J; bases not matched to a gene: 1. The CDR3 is CASSPGTGGQPQHF. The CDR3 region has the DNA TGTGCCAGCTCACCGGGGACAGGGGGTCAGCCCCAGCATTTT.